This is a list of T cell receptor beta chains from one sample in a study of T-cell reconstitution after alpha-beta-depleted transplantation in children. TCRdb analysed the PCR reads with MiXCR anew, one entry per CDR3 protein. The table shows just under 550,000 distinct CDR3 sequences, with around 18% occurring only once. The sample in question was PBMCs from the stem cell graft donor, obtained from the stem cell graft. These receptors all stem from a human donor who donated a stem cell graft to a child with acute lymphoblastic leukemia. Both conserved end residues are trimmed from each CDR3.

>TRBV11-2
ASSARGNPSDEQF
>TRBV12-3/TRBV12-4
ASNRQGPRQPQH
>TRBV4-1
ASSQGRGKVYEQY
>TRBV15
ATSSPRQGSMNTEAF
>TRBV5-1
ASSSGLAGGEWTQY
>TRBV29-1
SALPTRVTYNEQF
>TRBV7-6
ASSLLLTGNTGELF
>TRBV5-1
ASTVPGTGNTEAF
>TRBV5-1
ASRTVDTGELF
>TRBV29-1
SVDSSLKPGQKPYEQY
>TRBV29-1
SVEAVATDTQY
>TRBV20-1
SADRTQVYRSNEQF
>TRBV6-1
ASSEWGLAGGHNEQF
>TRBV2
AHEPGTLTDTQY
>TRBV7-9
ASSLVGGLANEQF
>TRBV6-1
ASSEPGTGYT
>TRBV4-2
ASSLQKTGRNYEQY
>TRBV30
AWSVPGAGNTIY
>TRBV20-1
SAVVGNYGYT
>TRBV6-2/TRBV6-3
ASRIRNSGRLYNEQF
>TRBV11-1
ASSTPPRETQY
>TRBV9
ASSVAVRGNYGYT
>TRBV11-1
ASSPSYSGLAGGPMETQY
>TRBV5-1
ASSLGTLSYERY
>TRBV9
ASSVVDVTTQY
>TRBV24-1
ATSDLSGTDRTDTQY
>TRBV5-1
ASSHFWTYEQY
>TRBV19
ASSTPGQEGTEAF
>TRBV7-9
ASSPRGGFNEQY